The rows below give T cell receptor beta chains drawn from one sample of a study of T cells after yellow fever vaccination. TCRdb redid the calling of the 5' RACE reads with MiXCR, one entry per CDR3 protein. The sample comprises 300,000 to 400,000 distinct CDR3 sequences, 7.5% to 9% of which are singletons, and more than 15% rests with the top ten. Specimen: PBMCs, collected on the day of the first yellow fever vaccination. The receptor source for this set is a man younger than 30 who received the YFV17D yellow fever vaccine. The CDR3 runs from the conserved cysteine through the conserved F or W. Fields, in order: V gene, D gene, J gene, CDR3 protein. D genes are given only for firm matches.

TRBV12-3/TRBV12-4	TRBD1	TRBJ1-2	CASSPWTGDHGYTF
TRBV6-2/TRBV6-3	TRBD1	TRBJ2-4	CASSYSTRTGENIQYF
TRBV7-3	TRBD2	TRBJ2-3	CASSQPSGGAIDTQYF
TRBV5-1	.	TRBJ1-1	CASSLAGVDTEAFF
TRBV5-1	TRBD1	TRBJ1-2	CASSRGQGDPYGYTF
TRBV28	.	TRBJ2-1	CASISSGMVDNEQFF
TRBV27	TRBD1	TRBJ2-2	CASSWTGGTGELFF
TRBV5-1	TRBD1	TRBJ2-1	CASSSGGQGAYEQFF
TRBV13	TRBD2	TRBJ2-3	CASSPEGSGGPADTQYF
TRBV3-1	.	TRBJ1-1	CASSQARNTEAFF
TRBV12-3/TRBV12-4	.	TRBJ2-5	CASSEVETQYF
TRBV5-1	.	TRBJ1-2	CASSPEGVQGSYGYTF
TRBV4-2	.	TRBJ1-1	CASSQEFWGPPNTEAFF
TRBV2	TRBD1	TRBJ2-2	CASSAQGAGELFF
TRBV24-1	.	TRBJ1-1	CATRQGMTTEAFF
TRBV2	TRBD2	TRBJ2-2	CASRALAGAHTGELFF
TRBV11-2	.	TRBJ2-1	CASSQWGGSNEQFF
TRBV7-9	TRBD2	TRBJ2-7	CASRYSGGTYEQYF
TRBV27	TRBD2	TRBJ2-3	CASSSPAGGVTDTQYF
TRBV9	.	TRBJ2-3	CASSVGGTDTQYF
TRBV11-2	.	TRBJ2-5	CASSLFGIQETQYF
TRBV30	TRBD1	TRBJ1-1	CAWGTGAAAFF
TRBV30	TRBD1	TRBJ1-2	CGSGTDYYGYTF
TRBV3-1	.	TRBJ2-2	CASSQGSNTGELFF
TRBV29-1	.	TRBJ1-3	CSAVRENTIYF
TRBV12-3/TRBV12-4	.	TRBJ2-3	CASGPGDPTDTQYF
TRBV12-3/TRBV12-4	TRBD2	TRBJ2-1	CASSLFGGYNEQFF
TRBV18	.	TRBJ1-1	CASSPGRENTEAFF
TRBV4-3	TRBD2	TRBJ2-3	CASSRTSGGAAADTQYF
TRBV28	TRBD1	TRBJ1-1	CASKYRGWGTEAFF
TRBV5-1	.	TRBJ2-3	CASSTQGRYTDTQYF
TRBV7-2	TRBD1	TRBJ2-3	CASSTSGQGFTDTQYF
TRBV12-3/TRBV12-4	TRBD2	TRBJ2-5	CASSAAGLAGEQETQYF
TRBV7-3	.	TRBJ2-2	CASSFNGGNTGELFF
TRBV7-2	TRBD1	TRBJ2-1	CASSLVGQGYNEQFF
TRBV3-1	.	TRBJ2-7	CASSLRDEQHF
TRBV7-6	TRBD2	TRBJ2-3	CASSLARWGRGGRADTQYF
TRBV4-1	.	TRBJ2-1	CASSQGWGGAQDEQFF
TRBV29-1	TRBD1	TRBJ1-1	CSLHGQANTEAFF
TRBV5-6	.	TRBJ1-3	CASSVTGPTSGNTIYF